Listed below are T cell receptor beta chains from one sample, sequenced in a study of shared clonotypes between healthy human individuals. The table came from immunoSEQ multiplex PCR; TCRdb's copy has only in-frame clones and leaves some out. The sample includes under 1,100,000 clones, approximately 80% seen only once; the top ten take roughly 0.55%. Sequencing was performed on memory CD4+ T cells from PBMCs. Receptor source: a man between 18 and 29 years old in good health. Some clones in this sample may be carry-over from other donors' samples. CDR3s include the opening cysteine and the closing phenylalanine or tryptophan. D genes are given only for firm matches. Clone size is not always given. Where it is, it says once, few, many or a class for expanded clones.

v_gene: TRBV5-1; j_gene: TRBJ1-2; d_gene: -; abundance: many; CDR3nt: TGCGCCAGCAGCTTGGAAAGCAATGGCTACACCTTC; CDR3aa: CASSLESNGYTF
v_gene: TRBV15; j_gene: TRBJ2-3; d_gene: -; abundance: -; CDR3nt: TGTGCCACCAGCAGAGAAACGTTTTGGTTCGCGCAGTATTTT; CDR3aa: CATSRETFWFAQYF
v_gene: TRBV18; j_gene: TRBJ2-7; d_gene: -; abundance: -; CDR3nt: TGTGCCAGCTCACCTCTCGCGGGGCGGACAAGCTCCTACGAGCAGTACTTC; CDR3aa: CASSPLAGRTSSYEQYF
v_gene: TRBV2; j_gene: TRBJ2-2; d_gene: -; abundance: -; CDR3nt: TGTGCCAGCAGCCCGGACACGAACACCGGGGAGCTGTTTTTT; CDR3aa: CASSPDTNTGELFF
v_gene: TRBV5-1; j_gene: TRBJ2-5; d_gene: -; abundance: -; CDR3nt: TGCGCCAGCAGCTTGGAGGGCCGGCAAGAGACCCAGTACTTC; CDR3aa: CASSLEGRQETQYF
v_gene: TRBV20-1; j_gene: TRBJ1-2; d_gene: -; abundance: few; CDR3nt: TGCAGTGCTAGAGTAGACTATGGCTACACCTTC; CDR3aa: CSARVDYGYTF
v_gene: TRBV28; j_gene: TRBJ1-5; d_gene: -; abundance: -; CDR3nt: TGTGCCAGCAGTTTAGTGGGCAGGATCGCGGCCCAGCATTTT; CDR3aa: CASSLVGRIAAQHF
v_gene: TRBV28; j_gene: TRBJ2-1; d_gene: TRBD2; abundance: once; CDR3nt: TGTGCCAGCAGTTCTCTCTCTAGCGGGACAACCTACAATGAGCAGTTCTTC; CDR3aa: CASSSLSSGTTYNEQFF
v_gene: TRBV2; j_gene: TRBJ1-3; d_gene: -; abundance: -; CDR3nt: TGTGCCAGCAGTGAAAGTGGGGGACCTGGAAACACCATATATTTT; CDR3aa: CASSESGGPGNTIYF
v_gene: TRBV7-2; j_gene: TRBJ2-3; d_gene: -; abundance: -; CDR3nt: TGTGCCAGCAGCCTCGCCGACGTCACAGATACGCAGTATTTT; CDR3aa: CASSLADVTDTQYF
v_gene: TRBV30; j_gene: TRBJ2-7; d_gene: -; abundance: -; CDR3nt: TGTGCCGTAACAGGGACCTACGAGCAGTACTTC; CDR3aa: CAVTGTYEQYF